This entry is about one T cell receptor beta chain. Its target is not known. Measured with immunoSEQ multiplex PCR; TCRdb has only the in-frame clones, and not every one. The profile shows around 160,000 clones, about 90% of them singletons. The CDR3 is 15 amino acids. Trimming cost V 2 bases and J 4 bases, with 15 bases left between them. Germline V gene sequence: CDR1 SGHKS, CDR2 YYEKEE (reference sequence). This sample was included in a study of T cell responses to AZD1222 COVID-19 vaccine. Study-wide findings and caveats: Spike-specific TCRs gained breadth and depth after people received two AZD1222 doses. Most donors were white British, females outnumbered males, and clonal diversity was possibly underestimated. Just a handful of people given AZD1222 tested seropositive at baseline. Scientists sampled the repertoires only once the peak T cell response had passed.

This clonotype was obtained from an adult in good health. Material: peripheral blood, obtained on day 0 of MenACWY control vaccination. This rearrangement joins TRBV5-5 to TRBJ1-2, with TRBD1 as a possible D gene (6 bases). CDR3 in amino acids: CASSLMSGAGYGYTF. DNA of the CDR3: TGTGCCAGCAGCTTAATGTCGGGGGCGGGCTATGGCTACACCTTC.